The T cell receptor (beta chain) under discussion was sequenced for a study of beta chain features in type 1 diabetes. Study observations and caveats: Diminished insertions and augmented deletions at VDJ junctions characterized type 1 diabetes patients. With patients and controls alike, PCR might favor shorter templates to an equal degree. The similarity of naive, central memory and Treg TCRB repertoires appeared greater among patients than among healthy donors.

Expressed TCRB transcripts were sequenced, since all the RNA that had been isolated was reverse transcribed. Libraries were prepared by immunoSEQ multiplex PCR; TCRdb keeps only in-frame clonotypes and omits some of them. This repertoire shows hundreds of thousands of clones, roughly a sixth found once; its top ten account for under 0.095%. A sort by CD45RO/CCR7/CD25/CD127/CD95/CD27 yielded CD4+ naive, central memory, regulatory and stem cell-like memory cells. The CDR3 totals 15 residues. Germline V gene lookup returns CDR1 LNHDA and CDR2 SQIVND (reference sequence). Trimming cost V 3 bases and J 4 bases; bases outside gene matches: 7. Of note for this clone: Its specificity is unknown.

The material sequenced was naive CD4+ T cells from blood. This rearrangement joins TRBV19 to TRBJ1-1; 8 bases are shared with TRBD1. The source is a man aged 18 to 29 in good health. DNA of the CDR3: TGTGCCAGTAGTATCGTGACAGGGGCGAGCACTGAAGCTTTCTTT. Protein: CASSIVTGASTEAFF.